The rows below give T cell receptor beta chains drawn from one sample of a study of blood T cells in healthy people across ages. TCRdb reprocessed the 5' RACE reads with MiXCR, giving one entry per CDR3 protein. The sample holds 550,000 to 600,000 distinct CDR3 sequences, 27% seen once. The material sequenced was blood. These receptors were collected from a woman aged 70-85 years in good health. The CDR3 runs from the conserved cysteine through the conserved F or W. D genes are given only for firm matches. Size is stated for part of the rows, as once, few or many counts, or as a class when the clone is expanded.

abundance	v_gene	j_gene	d_gene	CDR3aa	CDR3nt
few	TRBV7-2	TRBJ2-7	-	CASSLGSSVSSYEQYF	TGTGCCAGCAGCTTAGGTTCCAGCGTCAGCTCCTACGAGCAGTACTTC
-	TRBV4-2	TRBJ2-1	TRBD2	CASRPGGPDEQFF	TGTGCCAGCAGACCGGGGGGGCCGGATGAGCAGTTCTTC
-	TRBV6-6	TRBJ2-6	-	CASRYNSGANVLTF	TGTGCCAGCAGATATAACTCTGGGGCCAACGTCCTGACTTTC
-	TRBV6-5	TRBJ1-5	-	CASSRKGNQPQHF	TGTGCCAGCAGCCGAAAGGGTAATCAGCCCCAGCATTTT
-	TRBV20-1	TRBJ2-5	-	CSAYLNSAIGRETQYF	TGCAGTGCTTATTTGAATAGCGCGATCGGCCGAGAGACCCAGTACTTC
-	TRBV5-1	TRBJ2-5	TRBD2	CASSWRLAGRETQYF	TGCGCCAGCAGCTGGAGACTAGCGGGGAGAGAGACCCAGTACTTC
-	TRBV5-1	TRBJ2-1	TRBD2	CASSLAASGVADEQFF	TGCGCCAGCAGCTTGGCGGCTAGCGGGGTCGCCGATGAGCAGTTCTTC
once	TRBV20-1	TRBJ2-5	TRBD1	CSARAQTGGETQYF	TGCAGTGCTAGGGCACAAACAGGGGGAGAGACCCAGTACTTC
few	TRBV24-1	TRBJ2-5	TRBD2	CATRPLGRGYQETQYF	TGTGCCACCAGACCGTTGGGGCGGGGGTACCAAGAGACCCAGTACTTC
few	TRBV3-1	TRBJ1-2	-	CASSRRVGDYGYTF	TGTGCCAGCAGCCGCCGGGTCGGAGACTATGGCTACACCTTC
few	TRBV7-2	TRBJ1-2	-	CASSSPPARYTF	TGTGCCAGCAGCTCCCCCCCCGCACGGTACACCTTC
few	TRBV7-9	TRBJ2-1	-	CAISPQGHNEQFF	TGTGCCATTTCCCCCCAAGGGCACAATGAGCAGTTCTTC
-	TRBV20-1	TRBJ1-2	-	CSASGGNYGYTF	TGCAGTGCTAGTGGGGGGAACTATGGCTACACCTTC
-	TRBV29-1	TRBJ1-4	-	CSVEEEVLFF	TGCAGCGTTGAAGAGGAGGTACTGTTTTTT
few	TRBV4-2	TRBJ1-1	-	CASSPNRENTEAFF	TGTGCCAGCAGCCCGAATAGGGAGAACACTGAAGCTTTCTTT
-	TRBV5-1	TRBJ1-1	-	CASSPRDGGGNTEAFF	TGCGCCAGCAGCCCCCGGGACGGCGGGGGGAACACTGAAGCTTTCTTT